This passage covers 27 T cell receptor beta chains from one sample sequenced in a study of T cell responses to AZD1222 COVID-19 vaccine. TCRdb's copy holds only in-frame clones and misses some; the assay was immunoSEQ multiplex PCR. The sample has 120,000 or so clones; 92% are singletons. Sequenced material: peripheral blood, taken 28 days after the second AZD1222 dose. The receptors stem from an adult who received the AZD1222 COVID-19 vaccine.

This rearrangement joins TRBV2 to TRBJ2-7, with D perhaps TRBD1 (7 bases). V shed 2 bases and J shed 3 bases, with 14 bases lying between them. From germline, CDR1 is SNHLY and CDR2 FYNNEI. This CDR3 has 15 amino acids. The CDR3 spells CASSERGTANYEQYF. The DNA for the CDR3 is TGTGCCAGCAGTGAACGGGGGACAGCGAACTACGAGCAGTACTTC. Complete variable domain (other parts from reference TRBV2 and TRBJ2-7): EPEVTQTPSHQVTQMGQEVILRCVPISNHLYFYWYRQILGQKVEFLVSFYNNEISEKSEIFDDQFSVERPDGSNFTLKIRSTKLEDSAMYFCASSERGTANYEQYFGPGTRLTVT.

In its sample, this clone was seen once. The V and J genes are TRBV7-9 and TRBJ1-4; possibly TRBD1 for D (5 bases). V was clipped by 5 bases and J by 5 bases, with 12 bases between them. The CDR3 is 14 amino acids. CDR1 and CDR2 from the germline V gene are SEHNR and FQNEAQ (reference sequence). The CDR3 DNA reads TGTGCCAGCAGCCGGGAAGCAGGGAATGAAAAACTGTTTTTT. This sequence encodes CASSREAGNEKLFF.

The rearrangement links TRBV5-4 to TRBJ2-1; 8 bases are shared with TRBD2. This CDR3 region has 16 residues. In germline, CDR1 is SGHNT, CDR2 YYREEE (reference sequence). V trimming: 0 bases; J trimming: 0 bases; junction bases outside the gene matches: 2. The CDR3, as DNA: TGTGCCAGCAGCTTGGGCGGGAGGAGCTCCTACAATGAGCAGTTCTTC. It codes for CASSLGGRSSYNEQFF.

This rearrangement joins TRBV5-1 to TRBJ2-7; D perhaps matches TRBD1 (6 bases). This CDR3 contains 15 residues. The germline V and J ends were trimmed by 2 bases and 0 bases, with 12 bases remaining between them. Germline V gene sequence: CDR1 SGHRS, CDR2 YFSETQ. CDR3 region: CASSFQQGSSYEQYF. As DNA, the CDR3 is TGCGCCAGCAGCTTCCAACAGGGTAGCTCCTACGAGCAGTACTTC.

This rearrangement joins TRBV6-5 to TRBJ2-3, with a possible D match to TRBD2 (6 bases). Trimming stripped 8 bases from V and 0 bases from J, with 6 bases between. The germline gives CDR1 MNHEY, CDR2 SVGAGI. The CDR3 sequence is 12 residues long. CDR3: CASRGSTDTQYF. CDR3 in DNA: TGTGCCAGCCGGGGGAGCACAGATACGCAGTATTTT.

This sequence joins TRBV7-9 and TRBJ1-2; D remains unclear. This CDR3 spans 13 amino acids. Between the trimmed V and J ends, which lost 7 bases and 3 bases, there was a span of 12 bases. The germline gives CDR1 SEHNR, CDR2 FQNEAQ (reference sequence). CDR3 coding DNA: TGTGCCAGCACCCCTCTTGCGGACTATGGCTACACCTTC. Translating gives CASTPLADYGYTF.

The chain is built from TRBV2 and TRBJ2-2; D call uncertain. This CDR3 has 13 amino acids. V lost 9 bases, J lost 5 bases, and 13 bases lay in between. CDR1 and CDR2 from the germline V gene are SNHLY and FYNNEI. The CDR3 loop is CASVGFRTGELFF. The DNA of the CDR3 is TGTGCCAGTGTGGGATTCAGGACCGGGGAGCTGTTTTTT.

The J gene is TRBJ2-2, the V gene TRBV12-5; D unresolved. Germline CDR1 and CDR2: LGHNT and FRNRAP. The V gene lost 2 bases and the J gene lost 4 bases, with 5 bases spanning the gap. The CDR3 runs to 13 residues. The CDR3 protein is CASGLSVTGELFF. CDR3 DNA sequence: TGTGCTAGTGGTTTGAGTGTCACCGGGGAGCTGTTTTTT.

The V and J genes are TRBV6-4 and TRBJ2-3; the D is unclear. The V end lost 2 bases, the J end lost 2 bases, and 5 bases lay between the germline ends. The CDR3 runs 13 residues. Germline V CDR1 and CDR2: MRHNA, SNTAGT. This CDR3 is CASSDGNTDTQYF. CDR3 sequence (DNA): TGTGCCAGCAGTGACGGCAACACAGATACGCAGTATTTT.

The CDR3 reads CSVGESEQFF. In DNA, the CDR3 is TGCAGCGTTGGGGAATCTGAGCAGTTCTTC. The chain uses TRBV29-1 and TRBJ2-1; D call uncertain. CDR3 size: 10 residues. Per the germline V gene, CDR1 is SQVTM and CDR2 is ANQGSEA. Trimming removed 4 bases at V and 9 bases at J, with 7 bases between.

This chain links TRBV2 with TRBJ2-2; D call uncertain. Trimming removed 6 bases at V and 2 bases at J, with 10 bases between. This CDR3 has 14 amino acids. CDR1 is SNHLY, CDR2 FYNNEI, per germline. The CDR3, as DNA: TGTGCCAGCAGCGCGGAACTAAACACCGGGGAGCTGTTTTTT. Translation: CASSAELNTGELFF. Together with reference TRBV2 and TRBJ2-2, the CDR3 gives the full variable domain: EPEVTQTPSHQVTQMGQEVILRCVPISNHLYFYWYRQILGQKVEFLVSFYNNEISEKSEIFDDQFSVERPDGSNFTLKIRSTKLEDSAMYFCASSAELNTGELFFGEGSRLTVL.

The CDR3 is CSASRTGGSPLHF. The DNA of the CDR3 is TGCAGTGCTAGTAGGACAGGGGGATCACCCCTCCACTTT. The chain recombines TRBV20-1 with TRBJ1-6; 10 nucleotides align to TRBD1. The CDR3 loop spans 13 amino acids. The germline V gene has CDR1 DFQATT and CDR2 SNEGSKA (reference sequence). Unmatched junction bases numbered 3, after V lost 3 bases and J lost 10 bases.

The chain combines TRBV19 with TRBJ1-1; the match to TRBD1 covers 8 bases. Germline V gene lookup returns CDR1 LNHDA and CDR2 SQIVND (reference sequence). The V segment lost 4 bases and the J segment 4 bases; nucleotides outside the gene matches: 5. The CDR3 spans 14 residues. The CDR3 protein is CASSSRGLGTEAFF. The CDR3 DNA follows: TGTGCCAGTAGTAGCAGGGGGCTTGGCACTGAAGCTTTCTTT.

The chain carries TRBV2 and TRBJ2-5; 8 nucleotides match TRBD1. There are 14 residues in the CDR3. V trimming: 5 bases; J trimming: 2 bases; junction bases outside the gene matches: 4. The V gene's germline CDR1 is SNHLY and CDR2 FYNNEI. In DNA form, the CDR3 reads TGTGCCAGCAGTCGCGACAGGGGTCAAGAGACCCAGTACTTC. Protein product: CASSRDRGQETQYF.

The V and J genes are TRBV28 and TRBJ1-3, with D perhaps TRBD1 (6 bases). The germline CDR1 and CDR2 sequences are MDHEN and SYDVKM. CDR3 length equals 17 residues. Trimming took off 6 bases at V and 0 bases at J, with 18 bases between the two ends. CDR3 sequence: CASSWTYGGRSGNTIYF. The CDR3 DNA reads as TGTGCCAGCAGCTGGACCTATGGGGGGCGCTCTGGAAACACCATATATTTT.

The rearrangement joins TRBV3-1 (or the pseudogene TRBV3-2) to TRBJ2-2; D not certain. This CDR3 has 12 amino acids. V shed 5 bases and J shed 3 bases, with 4 bases lying between them. Germline CDR1 and CDR2: LGHDT and YNNKEL (reference sequence). In DNA form, the CDR3 reads TGTGCCAGCAGCAGCTACACCGGGGAGCTGTTTTTT. Translated, it gives CASSSYTGELFF.

CDR3 bases: TGTGCCAGCAGCTTGTCCCGGGACAGGCTTAATGAAAAACTGTTTTTT. Translated: CASSLSRDRLNEKLFF. The chain couples TRBV5-8 to TRBJ1-4, with 8 bases aligning to TRBD1. CDR1 and CDR2 (germline): SGHTS, YDEGEE. Trimming cost V 1 base and J 4 bases; bases outside gene matches: 6. The CDR3 has 16 amino acids.

V gene TRBV12-3 or TRBV12-4 combines with J gene TRBJ1-3; D gene uncertain. Trimming removed 6 bases at V and 0 bases at J, with 6 bases between. The CDR3 consists of 13 residues. DNA for the CDR3: TGTGCCAGCAGCCCCGGCTCTGGAAACACCATATATTTT. Its translation is CASSPGSGNTIYF.

The chain is built from TRBV18 and TRBJ2-3, with 8 bases lining up with TRBD2. From germline, CDR1 is KGHSH and CDR2 LQKENI. The CDR3 covers 14 residues. V was clipped by 5 bases and J by 3 bases; unmatched bases: 4. The CDR3 region has the DNA TGTGCCAGCTCAACCGGCGGGGGGACAGATACGCAGTATTTT. Its translation: CASSTGGGTDTQYF. Together with reference TRBV18 and TRBJ2-3, the CDR3 gives the full variable domain: NAGVMQNPRHLVRRRGQEARLRCSPMKGHSHVYWYRQLPEEGLKFMVYLQKENIIDESGMPKERFSAEFPKEGPSILRIQQVVRGDSAAYFCASSTGGGTDTQYFGPGTRLTVL.

V gene TRBV23-1 combines with J gene TRBJ1-2; no clear D. TRBV23-1 is filed as an ORF, its function uncertain. Trimming left V 0 bases short and J 0 bases short, with 11 bases between. There are 16 residues in the CDR3. CDR3 DNA: TGCGCCAGCAGTCAATCGTTGTGTGAAGCTAACTATGGCTACACCTTC. It codes for CASSQSLCEANYGYTF.

J is TRBJ1-4 and V is TRBV9; no clear D gene. Germline CDR1 and CDR2: SGDLS and YYNGEE. V lost 3 bases, J lost 2 bases, and 8 bases lay in between. This CDR3 region has 14 residues. Here the CDR3 DNA reads TGTGCCAGCAGCGGTGGCATCACTAATGAAAAACTGTTTTTT. This codes for CASSGGITNEKLFF.

CDR3 residues: CASSQGWRGDYEQYF. CDR3 bases: TGTGCCAGCAGCCAGGGGTGGCGGGGGGACTACGAGCAGTACTTC. The chain links TRBV11-2 to TRBJ2-7; 8 nucleotides match TRBD2. Unmatched junction bases numbered 9, after V lost 5 bases and J lost 3 bases. The CDR3 covers 15 residues. Germline CDR1 SGHAT, CDR2 FQNNGV.

This chain links TRBV5-1 with TRBJ2-7, with 10 positions matching TRBD2. Unmatched junction bases numbered 9, after V lost 5 bases and J lost 4 bases. In germline, CDR1 is SGHRS, CDR2 YFSETQ. The CDR3 length is 15 residues. The CDR3 DNA is TGCGCCAGCAGGCCAAGCCCTAGCGGGGGTTACGAGCAGTACTTC. Protein: CASRPSPSGGYEQYF.

The chain couples TRBV12-3 or TRBV12-4 to TRBJ1-2; 7 bases agree with TRBD1. CDR3 length: 13 residues. Trimming at V came to 6 bases and at J to 7 bases, leaving 8 bases not matched to a gene. CDR3 region: CASSPTRGLGYTF. The CDR3, as DNA: TGTGCCAGCAGCCCGACGAGGGGGCTTGGCTACACCTTC.

The V gene is TRBV6-4, the J gene TRBJ2-1; 8 bases fit TRBD2. Germline assignment: CDR1 MRHNA and CDR2 SNTAGT. The junction had 9 bases not matched to a gene; V was cut back by 3 bases and J by 8 bases. The CDR3 sequence is 15 residues long. The CDR3 region is CASSEGSGEGHEQFF. CDR3 DNA: TGTGCCAGCAGTGAGGGTAGCGGGGAGGGGCATGAGCAGTTCTTC.

The count of this clone is one. The J gene is TRBJ1-2, the V gene TRBV18, with a tentative D call TRBD1 (5 bases). The CDR3 length is 17 residues. V shed 3 bases and J shed 8 bases, with 25 bases lying between them. Germline V gives CDR1 KGHSH, CDR2 LQKENI. The CDR3 reads CASSPIRDGVMGRGYTF. Written as DNA, the CDR3 is TGTGCCAGCTCACCGATCCGGGACGGCGTTATGGGTAGGGGCTACACCTTC. The full variable domain, in which reference TRBV18 and TRBJ1-2 provide the parts outside the CDR3, is NAGVMQNPRHLVRRRGQEARLRCSPMKGHSHVYWYRQLPEEGLKFMVYLQKENIIDESGMPKERFSAEFPKEGPSILRIQQVVRGDSAAYFCASSPIRDGVMGRGYTFGSGTRLTVV.

The chain uses TRBV27 and TRBJ2-7, with 12 bases that match TRBD2. The trim removed 7 bases at V and 5 bases at J, leaving 3 bases unmatched. The CDR3 covers 13 residues. Germline V CDR1 and CDR2: MNHEY, SMNVEV (reference sequence). The CDR3 region has the DNA TGTGCCAGCACTAGCGGGGGGGCCGACGAGCAGTACTTC. It translates to CASTSGGADEQYF.